A selection of T cell receptor beta chains follows, all from one sample in a study of T cell repertoires in cytomegalovirus infection. TCRdb recomputed calls from the reads with MiXCR, one row per CDR3 protein. The sample has 350,000 to 400,000 distinct CDR3 sequences; just under 35% are singletons. No antigen is known for these receptors. Sequenced material: cultured PBMCs, taken from culture after CMV antigen stimulation. Receptor source: a human donor in good health (CMV status not recorded). Some clones in this sample may be carry-over from other donors' samples. The CDR3 runs from the conserved cysteine through the conserved F or W. The D gene is left open where the match is weak. Size is omitted from some rows. Given values are once, few, many or a class for expanded clones.

d_call: -
v_call: TRBV7-2
j_call: TRBJ2-4
clone_size: few
cdr3_length: 15
cdr3_aa: CASSPQGPAKNIQYF
cdr3_nt: TGTGCCAGCAGCCCGCAGGGCCCGGCCAAAAACATTCAGTACTTC

d_call: -
v_call: TRBV5-6
j_call: TRBJ1-5
clone_size: -
cdr3_length: 16
cdr3_aa: CASSFRSAISNQPQHF
cdr3_nt: TGTGCCAGCAGCTTCCGCTCAGCAATTAGCAATCAGCCCCAGCATTTT

d_call: -
v_call: TRBV5-6
j_call: TRBJ1-5
clone_size: -
cdr3_length: 13
cdr3_aa: CASSLKFGQPQHF
cdr3_nt: TGTGCCAGCAGCTTGAAGTTCGGTCAGCCCCAGCATTTT

d_call: TRBD1
v_call: TRBV6-2/TRBV6-3
j_call: TRBJ2-2
clone_size: few
cdr3_length: 15
cdr3_aa: CASTTGVSNTGELFF
cdr3_nt: TGTGCCAGCACCACAGGGGTCAGCAACACCGGGGAGCTGTTTTTT

d_call: TRBD2
v_call: TRBV24-1
j_call: TRBJ2-2
clone_size: -
cdr3_length: 15
cdr3_aa: CATNGAGPNTGELFF
cdr3_nt: TGTGCCACCAATGGAGCGGGACCGAACACCGGGGAGCTGTTTTTT

d_call: TRBD1
v_call: TRBV6-5
j_call: TRBJ2-7
clone_size: -
cdr3_length: 14
cdr3_aa: CASSYSGQGFEQYF
cdr3_nt: TGTGCCAGCAGTTATTCCGGACAGGGCTTCGAGCAGTACTTC

d_call: TRBD2
v_call: TRBV12-5
j_call: TRBJ2-1
clone_size: -
cdr3_length: 15
cdr3_aa: CASGPTGRAVNEQFF
cdr3_nt: TGTGCTAGTGGACCCACCGGGAGGGCCGTCAATGAGCAGTTCTTC

d_call: TRBD1
v_call: TRBV6-1
j_call: TRBJ1-2
clone_size: many
cdr3_length: 16
cdr3_aa: CASSSRGLTGTYGYTF
cdr3_nt: TGTGCCAGCAGTTCGAGGGGCCTGACAGGGACCTATGGCTACACCTTC

d_call: -
v_call: TRBV5-4
j_call: TRBJ1-1
clone_size: few
cdr3_length: 14
cdr3_aa: CASSGDGLNTEAFF
cdr3_nt: TGTGCCAGCAGCGGGGACGGATTGAACACTGAAGCTTTCTTT

d_call: -
v_call: TRBV7-3
j_call: TRBJ2-1
clone_size: -
cdr3_length: 13
cdr3_aa: CASSLRGYHEQFF
cdr3_nt: TGTGCCAGCAGCTTAAGAGGGTACCATGAGCAGTTCTTC

d_call: -
v_call: TRBV19
j_call: TRBJ1-1
clone_size: -
cdr3_length: 15
cdr3_aa: CASSILMAGDTEAFF
cdr3_nt: TGTGCCAGTAGTATTTTAATGGCAGGGGACACTGAAGCTTTCTTT

d_call: -
v_call: TRBV12-3/TRBV12-4
j_call: TRBJ1-5
clone_size: -
cdr3_length: 15
cdr3_aa: CASSSRTGGPQPQHF
cdr3_nt: TGTGCCAGCAGTTCGCGGACGGGTGGTCCCCAGCCCCAGCATTTT

d_call: -
v_call: TRBV11-3
j_call: TRBJ2-1
clone_size: -
cdr3_length: 14
cdr3_aa: CASAPQYFYNEQFF
cdr3_nt: TGTGCCAGCGCGCCTCAGTATTTCTACAATGAGCAGTTCTTC

d_call: -
v_call: TRBV4-3
j_call: TRBJ2-7
clone_size: -
cdr3_length: 15
cdr3_aa: CASSQDRSSIYEQYF
cdr3_nt: TGCGCCAGCAGCCAAGATAGGTCTAGCATATACGAGCAGTACTTC

d_call: -
v_call: TRBV7-3
j_call: TRBJ2-5
clone_size: -
cdr3_length: 16
cdr3_aa: CASSLGQMNIQETQYF
cdr3_nt: TGTGCCAGCAGCTTAGGACAGATGAACATACAAGAGACCCAGTACTTC

d_call: TRBD2
v_call: TRBV4-3
j_call: TRBJ2-6
clone_size: -
cdr3_length: 14
cdr3_aa: CASSSGGEANVLTF
cdr3_nt: TGCGCCAGCTCGAGCGGGGGGGAGGCCAACGTCCTGACTTTC

d_call: -
v_call: TRBV27
j_call: TRBJ1-2
clone_size: -
cdr3_length: 12
cdr3_aa: CASSSTADGYTF
cdr3_nt: TGTGCCAGCAGTTCAACGGCGGATGGCTACACCTTC

d_call: -
v_call: TRBV7-2
j_call: TRBJ1-5
clone_size: few
cdr3_length: 17
cdr3_aa: CASSSPGGRSSNQPQHF
cdr3_nt: TGTGCCAGCAGCTCCCCTGGAGGGCGGTCCAGCAATCAGCCCCAGCATTTT

d_call: TRBD1
v_call: TRBV7-2
j_call: TRBJ2-4
clone_size: -
cdr3_length: 15
cdr3_aa: CASSLGGDRTNIQYF
cdr3_nt: TGTGCCAGCAGCTTAGGGGGGGACAGGACAAACATTCAGTACTTC

d_call: TRBD2
v_call: TRBV29-1
j_call: TRBJ2-1
clone_size: once
cdr3_length: 10
cdr3_aa: CSAEREEQFF
cdr3_nt: TGCAGCGCTGAGCGGGAGGAGCAGTTCTTC

d_call: -
v_call: TRBV5-4
j_call: TRBJ2-3
clone_size: once
cdr3_length: 16
cdr3_aa: CASSLVRGLSTDTQYF
cdr3_nt: TGTGCCAGCAGCTTGGTACGCGGGCTTAGCACAGATACGCAGTATTTT

d_call: -
v_call: TRBV29-1
j_call: TRBJ2-1
clone_size: -
cdr3_length: 13
cdr3_aa: CSANRAIYNEQFF
cdr3_nt: TGCAGCGCGAACAGGGCGATTTACAATGAGCAGTTCTTC

d_call: -
v_call: TRBV19
j_call: TRBJ1-4
clone_size: -
cdr3_length: 15
cdr3_aa: CASRAGTATNEKLFF
cdr3_nt: TGTGCCAGCCGGGCAGGGACCGCAACTAATGAAAAACTGTTTTTT

d_call: -
v_call: TRBV4-3
j_call: TRBJ1-2
clone_size: few
cdr3_length: 14
cdr3_aa: CASSQVRGAGGYTF
cdr3_nt: TGCGCCAGCAGCCAAGTCCGGGGGGCCGGGGGCTACACCTTC

d_call: TRBD2
v_call: TRBV5-1
j_call: TRBJ2-1
clone_size: few
cdr3_length: 17
cdr3_aa: CASSPGRLAGGYNEQFF
cdr3_nt: TGCGCCAGCAGCCCTGGGCGACTAGCGGGAGGCTACAATGAGCAGTTCTTC

d_call: TRBD2
v_call: TRBV6-8
j_call: TRBJ2-5
clone_size: -
cdr3_length: 16
cdr3_aa: CASSALAGGIRETQYF
cdr3_nt: TGTGCCAGCAGTGCCTTAGCGGGAGGAATCAGAGAGACCCAGTACTTC

d_call: -
v_call: TRBV20-1
j_call: TRBJ2-7
clone_size: few
cdr3_length: 15
cdr3_aa: CSAKRPGGGPLEQYF
cdr3_nt: TGCAGTGCGAAAAGGCCCGGGGGAGGCCCTCTCGAGCAGTACTTC

d_call: TRBD2
v_call: TRBV5-1
j_call: TRBJ2-2
clone_size: -
cdr3_length: 15
cdr3_aa: CASSTLLATAGELFF
cdr3_nt: TGCGCCAGCAGCACTTTACTAGCGACTGCCGGGGAGCTGTTTTTT

d_call: TRBD1
v_call: TRBV27
j_call: TRBJ1-6
clone_size: -
cdr3_length: 14
cdr3_aa: CASSRTGGASPLHF
cdr3_nt: TGTGCCAGCAGTCGAACAGGGGGAGCTTCACCCCTCCACTTT